The source of this T cell receptor (beta chain) is a study of read filtering for tumor transcriptome and immune sequencing. Study details: Patients were about 17 male and roughly 15 female, mean age about 65 years, range roughly 45 to 85.

This clonotype was detected ten times or more. From approximately 400 ng of RNA, a library with molecular barcoded alpha/delta and beta/gamma adaptors was made. TCRdb itself ran the reads through MiXCR, one entry per CDR3 protein. The data show 30,000 to 45,000 distinct CDR3 sequences, around 15% seen once. The CDR3 consists of 13 residues. V was pared by 5 bases and J by 4 bases, with 11 bases between. Germline V lookup: CDR1 SEHNR, CDR2 FQNEAQ (reference sequence). The sequence was collected from a donor aged 40 or older with multiple myeloma. The specimen sequenced was a population of CD138-negative cells sorted from bone marrow. This chain joins TRBV7-9 and TRBJ1-2; a possible D gene is TRBD1 (6 bases). The CDR3 region has the DNA TGTGCCAGCAGCAACAGGGTATTCTATGGCTACACCTTC. It specifies CASSNRVFYGYTF. Full variable domain (remainder filled in from reference TRBV7-9 and TRBJ1-2): DTGVSQNPRHKITKRGQNVTFRCDPISEHNRLYWYRQTLGQGPEFLTYFQNEAQLEKSRLLSDRFSAERPKGSFSTLEIQRTEQGDSAMYLCASSNRVFYGYTFGSGTRLTVV.